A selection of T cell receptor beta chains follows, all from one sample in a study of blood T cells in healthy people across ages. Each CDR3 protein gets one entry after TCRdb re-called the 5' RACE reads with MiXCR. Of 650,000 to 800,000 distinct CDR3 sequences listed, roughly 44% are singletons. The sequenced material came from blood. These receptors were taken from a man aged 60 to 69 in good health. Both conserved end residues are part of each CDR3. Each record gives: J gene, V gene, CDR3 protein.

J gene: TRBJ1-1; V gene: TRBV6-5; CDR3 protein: CACSRGTATEAFF
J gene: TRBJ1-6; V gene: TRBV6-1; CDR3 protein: CASSTEGQRRNSPLHF
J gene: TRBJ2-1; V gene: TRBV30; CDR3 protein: CAWSPRSGLDEQFF
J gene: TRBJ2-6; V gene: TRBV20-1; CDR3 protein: CSARNPGELGANVLTF
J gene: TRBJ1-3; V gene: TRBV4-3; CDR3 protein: CASSQERAGGNTIYF
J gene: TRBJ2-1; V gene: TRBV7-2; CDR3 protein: CASSLFGPPNEQFF
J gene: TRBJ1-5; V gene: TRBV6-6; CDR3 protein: CASSYGSNQPQHF
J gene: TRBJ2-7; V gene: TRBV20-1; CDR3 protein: CSARGRGAYEQYF
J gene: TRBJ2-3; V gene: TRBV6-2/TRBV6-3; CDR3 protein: CASKYGGNTDTQYF
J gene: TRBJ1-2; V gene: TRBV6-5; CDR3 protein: CASSYSGGRSYGYTF
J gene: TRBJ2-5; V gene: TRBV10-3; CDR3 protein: CAISEPSGEETQYF
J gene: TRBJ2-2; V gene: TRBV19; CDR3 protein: CASSIKRRGTSGNTGELFF
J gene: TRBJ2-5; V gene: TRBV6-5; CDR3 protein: CASSYTGQGQTQYF
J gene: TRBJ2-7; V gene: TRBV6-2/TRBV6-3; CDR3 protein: CASSYGTSGRSYEQYF
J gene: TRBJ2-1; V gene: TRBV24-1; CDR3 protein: CATSDSRQINEQFF
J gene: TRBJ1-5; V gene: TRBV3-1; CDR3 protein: CASSHTRAQPQHF
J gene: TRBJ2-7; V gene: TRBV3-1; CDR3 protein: CASSQGLGNYEQYF
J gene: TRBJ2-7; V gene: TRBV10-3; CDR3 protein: CAISERGLRSKGYEQYF
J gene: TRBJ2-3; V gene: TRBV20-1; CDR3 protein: CSALRTSGGTDTQYF
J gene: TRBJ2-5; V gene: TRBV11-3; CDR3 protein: CVSSMQGNQETQYF
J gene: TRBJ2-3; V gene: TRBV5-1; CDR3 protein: CASRGDGISSTDTQYF
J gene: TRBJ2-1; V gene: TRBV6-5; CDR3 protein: CASSSSGRAYNEQFF